This T cell receptor beta chain is drawn from a study of identifying expanded T cells in peripheral blood. Clones were read by immunoSEQ multiplex PCR, and TCRdb kept only the in-frame ones, dropping some. The data show about 78,000 clones, approximately 90% seen once. The TCR was taken from a person aged 18-70 years in good health. Material: blood.

CDR3 DNA: TGTGCCAGCAGGAGGATGGAACAGGGGTGGGAGCAGTACTTC. It specifies CASRRMEQGWEQYF. V is TRBV2 and J is TRBJ2-7; 7 bases map to TRBD1. Germline CDR1 reads SNHLY; CDR2 reads FYNNEI. The CDR3 contains 14 residues. The junction had 12 bases not matched to a gene; V was cut back by 6 bases and J by 7 bases.